One sample yielded the 9 T cell receptor beta chains listed below, sequenced in a study of early T cells in non-severe SARS-CoV-2 infection. One entry per CDR3 protein results from TCRdb running MiXCR on the 5' RACE reads. The profile shows under 85,000 distinct CDR3 sequences, over 4% of them singletons. The sequencing used whole blood, collected at baseline. The receptors come from an adult who was a healthcare worker with PCR-confirmed SARS-CoV-2 infection or an uninfected control (not recorded which).

This clonotype came up a few times. The chain uses TRBV12-3 or TRBV12-4 and TRBJ2-5; 12 nucleotides agree with TRBD1. This CDR3 spans 15 amino acids. Germline trimming cut 7 bases from V and 4 bases from J; bases unmatched to any gene: 7. CDR3 residues: CASTSGQGASETQYF. CDR3 in DNA: TGTGCCAGCACCTCGGGACAGGGGGCCTCAGAGACCCAGTACTTC.

At least ten counts were recorded for this clonotype. The chain recombines TRBV12-3 or TRBV12-4 with TRBJ2-7; 7 bases line up with TRBD1. The CDR3 runs 15 residues. The V and J ends lost 1 base and 2 bases, in that order; junction bases with no gene match: 5. CDR3 coding DNA: TGTGCCAGCAGTTTAGGGGGACAGTTCACCTACGAGCAGTACTTC. Translation gives CASSLGGQFTYEQYF.

This clonotype was picked up many times. In DNA, the CDR3 is TGTGCCAGCAGTTACTCCCGGACAATCGACTATGGCTACACCTTC. Translating gives CASSYSRTIDYGYTF. This chain connects TRBV27 to TRBJ1-2, with D possibly TRBD1 on 5 matching bases. V lost 4 bases and J lost 3, with 15 bases in between. CDR1 is MNHEY, CDR2 SMNVEV, per germline (reference sequence). The CDR3 covers 15 residues.

There are many counts of this clonotype. The rearrangement links TRBV28 to TRBJ1-3; 8 nucleotides align to TRBD1. V was clipped by 5 bases and J by 1 base; unmatched bases: 10. The CDR3 is 17 residues long. Germline lookup yields CDR1 MDHEN and CDR2 SYDVKM. The DNA for the CDR3 is TGTGCCAGCAGTAACTACAGGGGGTTTACTTCTGGAAACACCATATATTTT. Translated: CASSNYRGFTSGNTIYF.

This clonotype turned up a few times. Given a much more abundant clone one base away, this may be a read error. This chain uses TRBV12-3 or TRBV12-4 with TRBJ1-2, with a possible D match to TRBD1 (5 bases). This CDR3 has 13 residues. Trimming stripped 1 base from V and 3 bases from J, with 6 bases between. CDR3: CASSLGGDYGYTF. In DNA, the CDR3 is TGTGCCAGCAGTTTAGGGGGGGACTATGGCTACACCTTC.

This chain's CDR3 is CAYDPDKEVTEAFF. The CDR3 DNA is TGTGCCTACGACCCGGATAAGGAGGTGACTGAAGCTTTCTTT. The chain joins TRBV30 to TRBJ1-1; D is unresolved. Germline V gene data show CDR1 as GTSNPN and CDR2 as SVGIG (reference sequence). V was cut by 7 bases and J by 5 bases, with 20 bases left in between. This CDR3 comprises 14 residues. Variable domain in full (rest from reference TRBV30 and TRBJ1-1): SQTIHQWPATLVQPVGSPLSLECTVEGTSNPNLYWYRQAAGRGLQLLFYSVGIGQISSEVPQNLSASRPQDRQFILSSKKLLLSDSGFYLCAYDPDKEVTEAFFGQGTRLTVV.

Written as DNA, the CDR3 is TGCGCCAGCAGCTTGGGCATCCGCTGGACCGGGGAGCTGTTTTTT. This sequence encodes CASSLGIRWTGELFF. The chain joins TRBV5-1 to TRBJ2-2; D gene unclear. Trimming took off 0 bases at V and 5 bases at J, with 11 bases between the two ends. Germline CDR1 is SGHRS and CDR2 is YFSETQ. There are 15 residues in the CDR3.

The genes are TRBV9 and TRBJ2-1, with D perhaps matching TRBD1 (6 bases). The CDR3 extends over 13 amino acids. Deletions cut 3 bases from V and 4 bases from J, with 8 bases between. Germline values: CDR1 SGDLS, CDR2 YYNGEE. The DNA for the CDR3 is TGTGCCAGCAGCGATGGACAGTACAATGAGCAGTTCTTC. Its translation: CASSDGQYNEQFF. The full variable domain, in which reference TRBV9 and TRBJ2-1 provide the parts outside the CDR3, is DSGVTQTPKHLITATGQRVTLRCSPRSGDLSVYWYQQSLDQGLQFLIQYYNGEERAKGNILERFSAQQFPDLHSELNLSSLELGDSALYFCASSDGQYNEQFFGPGTRLTVL.

This clonotype was observed many times. The rearrangement links TRBV12-3 or TRBV12-4 to TRBJ2-3; D ambiguous. The CDR3 spans 14 residues. V lost 3 bases to trimming and J lost 2 bases, with 9 bases between them. In DNA form, the CDR3 reads TGTGCCAGCAGTTTCATGGGCACCACAGATACGCAGTATTTT. This gives the protein CASSFMGTTDTQYF.